The sequence of this T cell receptor (beta chain) was determined in a study of blood T cell repertoires in COVID-19. Across 20 to 25 US areas, participants ranged in age from about 18 to 100 years. As originally analysed: The assay estimated nucleated cells by amplifying reference gene primers. Sequencing was performed with immunoSEQ multiplex PCR; in TCRdb, only in-frame clones are kept and a portion is missing. The V and J calls and clone size were taken over from that table, and D and trimming were inferred from the DNA. Among about 400,000 clones listed, around 90% were seen once. The sequencing sample was made of PBMCs or T cells enriched from blood (not recorded which). This clonotype was obtained from a woman aged 40 to 55 with acute COVID-19.

This chain's CDR3 is CSVRGGDNQPQHF. DNA for the CDR3: TGCAGCGTGAGGGGGGGGGACAATCAGCCCCAGCATTTT. The genes are TRBV29-1 and TRBJ1-5; TRBD1 is a possible D gene (6 bases). The germline V gene encodes CDR1 SQVTM and CDR2 ANQGSEA. Trimming removed 6 bases from V and 3 bases from J, with 12 bases in between. The CDR3 consists of 13 residues.